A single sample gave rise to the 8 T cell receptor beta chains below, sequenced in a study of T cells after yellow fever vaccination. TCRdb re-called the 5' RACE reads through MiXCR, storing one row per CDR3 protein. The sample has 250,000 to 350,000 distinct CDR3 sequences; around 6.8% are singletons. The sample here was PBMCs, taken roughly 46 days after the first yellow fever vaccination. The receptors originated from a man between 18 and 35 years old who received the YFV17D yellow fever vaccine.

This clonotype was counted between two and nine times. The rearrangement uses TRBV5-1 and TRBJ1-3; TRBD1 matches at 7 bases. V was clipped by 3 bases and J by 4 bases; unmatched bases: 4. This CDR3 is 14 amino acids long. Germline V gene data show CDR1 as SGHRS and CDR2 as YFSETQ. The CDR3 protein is CASSSGTVGNTIYF. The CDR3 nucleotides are TGCGCCAGCAGCTCCGGGACAGTCGGAAACACCATATATTTT.

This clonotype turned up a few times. CDR3 region: CASSPRDTAIWETQYF. CDR3 nucleotide sequence: TGCGCCAGCAGCCCTCGGGACACGGCCATTTGGGAGACCCAGTACTTC. The V and J genes are TRBV4-1 and TRBJ2-5; D is perhaps TRBD1 (6 bases). In germline, CDR1 is MGHRA, CDR2 YSYEKL. The CDR3 runs 16 residues. The V end was cut by 4 bases, the J end by 5 bases, with 20 bases between.

CDR3 sequence (DNA): TGTGCCACCAGCGACAGCTTCAATCAGCCCCAGCATTTT. Its translation is CATSDSFNQPQHF. The chain has TRBV24-1 and TRBJ1-5, with TRBD1 as a possible D gene (5 bases). The germline V gene encodes CDR1 KGHDR and CDR2 SFDVKD. The CDR3 runs to 13 residues. The ends were cut back, 7 bases at V and 3 bases at J, with 9 bases in the middle.

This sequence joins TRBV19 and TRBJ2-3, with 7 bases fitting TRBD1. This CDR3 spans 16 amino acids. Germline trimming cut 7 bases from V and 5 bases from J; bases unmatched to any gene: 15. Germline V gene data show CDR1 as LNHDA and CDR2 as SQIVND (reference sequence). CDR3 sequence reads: CASIKTSRGLGDTQYF. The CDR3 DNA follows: TGTGCCAGTATTAAAACCTCCAGGGGGTTAGGAGATACGCAGTATTTT.

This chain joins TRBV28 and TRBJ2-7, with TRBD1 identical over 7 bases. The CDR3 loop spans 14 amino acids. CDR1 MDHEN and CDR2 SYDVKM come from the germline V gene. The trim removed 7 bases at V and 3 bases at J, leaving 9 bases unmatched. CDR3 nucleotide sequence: TGTGCCAGCACCCCCGGGCAGGGGGTCTACGAGCAGTACTTC. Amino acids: CASTPGQGVYEQYF.

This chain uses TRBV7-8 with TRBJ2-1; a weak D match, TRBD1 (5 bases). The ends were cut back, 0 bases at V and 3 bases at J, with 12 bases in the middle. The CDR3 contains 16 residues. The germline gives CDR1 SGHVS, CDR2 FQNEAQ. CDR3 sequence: CASSLARDSIYNEQFF. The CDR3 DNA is TGTGCCAGCAGCTTAGCTCGTGACAGTATCTACAATGAGCAGTTCTTC.

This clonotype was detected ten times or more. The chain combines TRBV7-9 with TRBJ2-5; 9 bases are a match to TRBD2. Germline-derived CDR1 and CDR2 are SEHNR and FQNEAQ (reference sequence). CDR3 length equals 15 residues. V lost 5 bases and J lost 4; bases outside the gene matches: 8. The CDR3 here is CASSAGLRGGETQYF. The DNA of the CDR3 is TGTGCCAGCAGCGCGGGGCTGCGGGGGGGAGAGACCCAGTACTTC.

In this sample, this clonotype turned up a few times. In nucleotides, the CDR3 is TGTGCCAGCAGCTTAGCAGCAGGCTCTGGAAACACCATATATTTT. The encoded protein is CASSLAAGSGNTIYF. The J gene is TRBJ1-3, the V gene TRBV7-8; no clear D gene. Trimming cost V 0 bases and J 0 bases, with 6 bases left between them. Germline CDR1 is SGHVS and CDR2 is FQNEAQ. There are 15 residues in the CDR3.